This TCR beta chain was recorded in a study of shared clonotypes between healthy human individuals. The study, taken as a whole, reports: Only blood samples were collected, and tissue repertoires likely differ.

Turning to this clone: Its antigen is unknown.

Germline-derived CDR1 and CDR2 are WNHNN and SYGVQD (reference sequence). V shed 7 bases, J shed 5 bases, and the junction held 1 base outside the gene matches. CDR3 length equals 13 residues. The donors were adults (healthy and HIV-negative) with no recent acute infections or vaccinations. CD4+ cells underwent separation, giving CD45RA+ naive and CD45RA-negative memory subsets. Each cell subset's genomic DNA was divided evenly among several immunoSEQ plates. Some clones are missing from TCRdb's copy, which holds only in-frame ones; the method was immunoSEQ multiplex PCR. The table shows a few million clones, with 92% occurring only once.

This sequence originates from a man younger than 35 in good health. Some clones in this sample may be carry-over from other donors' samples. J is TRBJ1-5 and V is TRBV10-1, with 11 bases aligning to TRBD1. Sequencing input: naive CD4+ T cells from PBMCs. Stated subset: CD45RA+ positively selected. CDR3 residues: CASTGQGDQPQHF. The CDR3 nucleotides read TGCGCCAGCACGGGACAGGGGGATCAGCCCCAGCATTTT.